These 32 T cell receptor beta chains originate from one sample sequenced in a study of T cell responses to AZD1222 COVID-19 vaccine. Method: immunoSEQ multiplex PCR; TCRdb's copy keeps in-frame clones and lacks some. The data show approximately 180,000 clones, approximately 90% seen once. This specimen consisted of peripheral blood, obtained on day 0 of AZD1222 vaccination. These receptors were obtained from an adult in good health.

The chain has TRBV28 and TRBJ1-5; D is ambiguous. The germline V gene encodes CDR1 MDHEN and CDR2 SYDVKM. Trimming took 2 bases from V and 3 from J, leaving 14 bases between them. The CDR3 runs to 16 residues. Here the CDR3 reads CASSLVGNSPNQPQHF. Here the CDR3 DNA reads TGTGCCAGCAGTTTAGTTGGAAACTCCCCCAATCAGCCCCAGCATTTT.

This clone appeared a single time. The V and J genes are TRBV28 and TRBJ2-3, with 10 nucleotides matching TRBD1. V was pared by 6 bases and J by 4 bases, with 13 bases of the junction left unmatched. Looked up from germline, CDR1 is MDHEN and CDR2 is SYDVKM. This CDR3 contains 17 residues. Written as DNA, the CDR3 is TGTGCCAGCAGCCTCCCGCAGACAGGGGGCGCAGCAGATACGCAGTATTTT. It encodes CASSLPQTGGAADTQYF.

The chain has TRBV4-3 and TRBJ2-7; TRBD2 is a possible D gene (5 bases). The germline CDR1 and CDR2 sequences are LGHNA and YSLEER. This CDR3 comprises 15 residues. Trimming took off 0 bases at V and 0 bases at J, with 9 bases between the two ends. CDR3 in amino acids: CASSQDFGLSYEQYF. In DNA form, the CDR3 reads TGCGCCAGCAGCCAAGATTTTGGACTCTCCTACGAGCAGTACTTC.

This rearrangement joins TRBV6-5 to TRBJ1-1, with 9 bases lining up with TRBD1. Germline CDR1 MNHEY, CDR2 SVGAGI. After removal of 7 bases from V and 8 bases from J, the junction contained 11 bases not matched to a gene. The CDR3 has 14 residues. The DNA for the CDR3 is TGTGCCAGCAACCCCTGGGGGACAGGGTACGAAGCTTTCTTT. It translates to CASNPWGTGYEAFF.

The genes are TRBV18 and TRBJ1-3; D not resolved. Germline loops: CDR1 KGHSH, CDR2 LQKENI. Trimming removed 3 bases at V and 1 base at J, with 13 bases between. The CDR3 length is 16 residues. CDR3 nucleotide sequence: TGTGCCAGCTCACCCGTCCCCGATCGTTCTGGAAACACCATATATTTT. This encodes CASSPVPDRSGNTIYF.

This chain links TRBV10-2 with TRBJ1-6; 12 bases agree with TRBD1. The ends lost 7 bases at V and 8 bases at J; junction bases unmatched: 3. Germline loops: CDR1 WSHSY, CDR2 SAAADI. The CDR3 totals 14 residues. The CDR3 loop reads CASTGTGGDSPLHF. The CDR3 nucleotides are TGCGCCAGCACTGGGACAGGGGGCGATTCACCCCTCCACTTT.

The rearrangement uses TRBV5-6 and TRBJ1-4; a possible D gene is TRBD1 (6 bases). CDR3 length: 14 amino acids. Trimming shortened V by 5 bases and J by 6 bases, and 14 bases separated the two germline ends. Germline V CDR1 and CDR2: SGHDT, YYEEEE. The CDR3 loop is CASRGAGNDEKLFF. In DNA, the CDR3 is TGTGCCAGCAGGGGGGCAGGTAATGATGAAAAACTGTTTTTT. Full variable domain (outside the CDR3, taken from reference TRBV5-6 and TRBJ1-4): DAGVTQSPTHLIKTRGQQVTLRCSPKSGHDTVSWYQQALGQGPQFIFQYYEEEERQRGNFPDRFSGHQFPNYSSELNVNALLLGDSALYLCASRGAGNDEKLFFGSGTQLSVL.

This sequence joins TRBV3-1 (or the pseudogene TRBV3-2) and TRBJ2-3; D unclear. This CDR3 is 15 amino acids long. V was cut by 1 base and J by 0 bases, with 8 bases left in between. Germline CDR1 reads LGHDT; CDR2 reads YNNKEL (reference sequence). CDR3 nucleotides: TGTGCCAGCAGCCAAGTATACCCTAGCACAGATACGCAGTATTTT. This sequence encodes CASSQVYPSTDTQYF.

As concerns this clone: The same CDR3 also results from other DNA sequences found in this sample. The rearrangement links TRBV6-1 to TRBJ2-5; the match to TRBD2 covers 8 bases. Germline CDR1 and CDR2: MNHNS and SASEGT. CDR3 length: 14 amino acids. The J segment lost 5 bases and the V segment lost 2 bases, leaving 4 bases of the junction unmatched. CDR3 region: CASSEPGGGETQYF. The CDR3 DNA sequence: TGTGCCAGCAGTGAACCGGGAGGGGGGGAGACCCAGTACTTC.

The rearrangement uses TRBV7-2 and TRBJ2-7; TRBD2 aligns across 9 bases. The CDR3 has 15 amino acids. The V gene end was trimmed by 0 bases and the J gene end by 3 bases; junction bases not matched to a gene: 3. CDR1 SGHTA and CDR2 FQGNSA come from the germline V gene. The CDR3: CASSLAASGNYEQYF. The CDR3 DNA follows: TGTGCCAGCAGCTTAGCGGCTAGCGGGAACTACGAGCAGTACTTC.

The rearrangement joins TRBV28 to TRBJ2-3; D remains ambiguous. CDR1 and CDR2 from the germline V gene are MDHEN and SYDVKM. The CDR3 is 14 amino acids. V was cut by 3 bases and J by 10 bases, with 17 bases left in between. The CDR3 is CASSFLGPAMAQYF. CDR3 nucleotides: TGTGCCAGCAGTTTTCTCGGACCCGCTATGGCGCAGTATTTT.

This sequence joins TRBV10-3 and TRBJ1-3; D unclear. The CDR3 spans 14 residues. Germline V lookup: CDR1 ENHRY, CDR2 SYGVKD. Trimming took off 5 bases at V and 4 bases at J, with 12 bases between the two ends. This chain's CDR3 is CAISQPREGNTIYF. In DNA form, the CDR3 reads TGTGCCATCAGTCAACCCCGGGAAGGAAACACCATATATTTT.

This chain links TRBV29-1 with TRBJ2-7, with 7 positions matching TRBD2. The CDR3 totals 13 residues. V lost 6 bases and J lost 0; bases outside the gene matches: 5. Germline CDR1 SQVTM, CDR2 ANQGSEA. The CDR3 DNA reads TGCAGCGTGACGGGGGGATCCTCCTACGAGCAGTACTTC. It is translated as CSVTGGSSYEQYF.

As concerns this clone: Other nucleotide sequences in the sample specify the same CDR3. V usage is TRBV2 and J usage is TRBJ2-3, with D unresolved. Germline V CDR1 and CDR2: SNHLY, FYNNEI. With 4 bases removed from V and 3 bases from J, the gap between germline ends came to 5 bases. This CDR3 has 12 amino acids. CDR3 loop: CASSGLTDTQYF. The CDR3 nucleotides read TGTGCCAGCAGTGGCCTAACAGATACGCAGTATTTT. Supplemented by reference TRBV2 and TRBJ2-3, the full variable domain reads EPEVTQTPSHQVTQMGQEVILRCVPISNHLYFYWYRQILGQKVEFLVSFYNNEISEKSEIFDDQFSVERPDGSNFTLKIRSTKLEDSAMYFCASSGLTDTQYFGPGTRLTVL.

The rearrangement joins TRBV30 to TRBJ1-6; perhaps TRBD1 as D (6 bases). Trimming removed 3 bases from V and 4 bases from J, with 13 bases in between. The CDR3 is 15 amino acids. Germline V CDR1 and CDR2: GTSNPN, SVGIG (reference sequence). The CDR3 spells CAWRTGTLYNSPLHF. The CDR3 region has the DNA TGTGCCTGGAGGACCGGGACACTTTATAATTCACCCCTCCACTTT.

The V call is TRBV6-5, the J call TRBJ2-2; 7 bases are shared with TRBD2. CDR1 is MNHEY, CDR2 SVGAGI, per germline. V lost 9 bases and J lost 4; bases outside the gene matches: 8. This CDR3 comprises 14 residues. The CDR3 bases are TGTGCCAGTGGGGCGCGGGAGATCACCGGGGAGCTGTTTTTT. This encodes CASGAREITGELFF.

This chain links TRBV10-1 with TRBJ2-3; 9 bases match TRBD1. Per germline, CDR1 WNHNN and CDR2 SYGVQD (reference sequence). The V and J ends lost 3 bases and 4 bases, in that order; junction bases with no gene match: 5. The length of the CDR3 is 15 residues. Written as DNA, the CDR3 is TGCGCCAGCAGTGATTTGGGACAGGGTCCAGATACGCAGTATTTT. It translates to CASSDLGQGPDTQYF.

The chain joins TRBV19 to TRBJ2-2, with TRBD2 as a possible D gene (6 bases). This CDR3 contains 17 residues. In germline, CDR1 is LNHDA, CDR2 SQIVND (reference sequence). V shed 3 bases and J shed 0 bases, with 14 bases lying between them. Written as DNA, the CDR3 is TGTGCCAGTAGTATGTACGGACTAACAGCGAACACCGGGGAGCTGTTTTTT. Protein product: CASSMYGLTANTGELFF.

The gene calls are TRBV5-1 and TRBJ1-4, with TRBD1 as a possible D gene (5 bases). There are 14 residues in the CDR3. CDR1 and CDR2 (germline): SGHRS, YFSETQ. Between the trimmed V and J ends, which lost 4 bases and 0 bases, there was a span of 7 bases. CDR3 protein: CASSEGTTNEKLFF. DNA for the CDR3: TGCGCCAGCAGCGAGGGGACAACTAATGAAAAACTGTTTTTT.

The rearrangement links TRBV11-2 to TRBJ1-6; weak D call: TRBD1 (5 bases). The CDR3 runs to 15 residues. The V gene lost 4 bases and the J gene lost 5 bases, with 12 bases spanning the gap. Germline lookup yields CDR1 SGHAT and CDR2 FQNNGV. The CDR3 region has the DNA TGTGCCAGCAGCTCTGACAGAAGCAATAATTCACCCCTCCACTTT. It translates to CASSSDRSNNSPLHF.

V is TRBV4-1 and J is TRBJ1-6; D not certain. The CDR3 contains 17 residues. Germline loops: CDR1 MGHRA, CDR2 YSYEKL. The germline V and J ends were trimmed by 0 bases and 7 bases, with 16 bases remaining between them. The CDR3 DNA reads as TGCGCCAGCAGCCAAGATTCGATCGCGGCAGACAATTCACCCCTCCACTTT. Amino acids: CASSQDSIAADNSPLHF.

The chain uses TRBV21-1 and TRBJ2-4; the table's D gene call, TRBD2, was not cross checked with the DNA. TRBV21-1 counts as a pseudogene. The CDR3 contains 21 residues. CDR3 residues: CASSKRNTTSGIFVLQNIQYF. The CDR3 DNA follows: TGTGCCAGCAGCAAACGGAATACGACTAGCGGGATATTTGTTTTGCAAAACATTCAGTACTTC.

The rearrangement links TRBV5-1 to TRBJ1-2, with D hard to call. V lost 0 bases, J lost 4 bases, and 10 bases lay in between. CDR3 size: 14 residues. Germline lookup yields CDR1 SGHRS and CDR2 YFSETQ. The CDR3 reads CASSLESVTYGYTF. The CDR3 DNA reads TGCGCCAGCAGCTTGGAGTCGGTCACCTATGGCTACACCTTC.

The CDR3: CASSLGTRGLYTDTQYF. The CDR3 nucleotides are TGCGCCAGCAGCTTGGGAACCCGGGGGCTTTACACAGATACGCAGTATTTT. The rearrangement uses TRBV5-1 and TRBJ2-3; D may correspond to TRBD1 or TRBD2 (6 bases each). The germline gives CDR1 SGHRS, CDR2 YFSETQ. The ends were cut back, 0 bases at V and 2 bases at J, with 16 bases in the middle. The CDR3 has 17 residues.

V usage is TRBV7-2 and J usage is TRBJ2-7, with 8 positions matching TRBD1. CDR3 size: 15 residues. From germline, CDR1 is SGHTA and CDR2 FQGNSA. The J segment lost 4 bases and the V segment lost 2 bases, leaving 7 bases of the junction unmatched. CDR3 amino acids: CASSLRTGLRYEQYF. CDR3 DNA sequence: TGTGCCAGCAGCTTAAGGACAGGGCTGAGGTACGAGCAGTACTTC.

The CDR3 here is CASSLGGSDTQYF. For the CDR3, the DNA is TGTGCCAGCAGTTTAGGGGGGTCGGATACGCAGTATTTT. This chain uses TRBV12-3 or TRBV12-4 with TRBJ2-3; D possibly uses TRBD1 or TRBD2 (5 bases each). The CDR3 sequence is 13 residues long. V was clipped by 1 base and J by 6 bases, with 8 bases between them.

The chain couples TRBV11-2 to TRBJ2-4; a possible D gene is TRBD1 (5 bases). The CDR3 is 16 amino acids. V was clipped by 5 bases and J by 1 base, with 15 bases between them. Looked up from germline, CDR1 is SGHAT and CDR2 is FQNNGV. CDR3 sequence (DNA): TGTGCCAGCAGCACACACGCAGGGTTGGCCAAAAACATTCAGTACTTC. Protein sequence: CASSTHAGLAKNIQYF.

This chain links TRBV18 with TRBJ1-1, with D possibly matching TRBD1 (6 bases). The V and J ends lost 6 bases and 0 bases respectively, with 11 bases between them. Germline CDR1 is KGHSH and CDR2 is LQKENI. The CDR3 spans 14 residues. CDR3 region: CASSYRAMNTEAFF. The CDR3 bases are TGTGCCAGCTCGTACAGGGCGATGAACACTGAAGCTTTCTTT.

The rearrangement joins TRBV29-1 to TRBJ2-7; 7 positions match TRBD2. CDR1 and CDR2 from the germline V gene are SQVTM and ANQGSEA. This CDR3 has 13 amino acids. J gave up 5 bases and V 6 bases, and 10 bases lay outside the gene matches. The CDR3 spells CSVGEGRFDEQYF. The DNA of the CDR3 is TGCAGCGTCGGGGAGGGTCGTTTTGACGAGCAGTACTTC.

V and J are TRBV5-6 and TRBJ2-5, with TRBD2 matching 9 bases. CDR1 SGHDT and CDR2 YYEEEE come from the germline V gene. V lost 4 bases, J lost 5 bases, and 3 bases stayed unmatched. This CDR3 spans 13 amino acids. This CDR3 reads CASSRTSGETQYF. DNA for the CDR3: TGTGCCAGCAGCCGAACTAGCGGGGAGACCCAGTACTTC.

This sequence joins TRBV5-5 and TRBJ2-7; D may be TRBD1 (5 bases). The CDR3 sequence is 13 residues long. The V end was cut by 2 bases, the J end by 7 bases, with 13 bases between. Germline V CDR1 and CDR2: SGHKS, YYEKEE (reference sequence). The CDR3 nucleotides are TGTGCCAGCAGCTTCGTTCCCAGGGAAGAGCAGTACTTC. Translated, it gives CASSFVPREEQYF.

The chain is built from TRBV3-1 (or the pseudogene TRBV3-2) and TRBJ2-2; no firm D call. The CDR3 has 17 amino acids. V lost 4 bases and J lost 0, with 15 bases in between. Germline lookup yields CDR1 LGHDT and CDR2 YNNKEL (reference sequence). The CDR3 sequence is CASSPRAIYANTGELFF. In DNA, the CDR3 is TGTGCCAGCAGCCCTCGGGCCATCTACGCGAACACCGGGGAGCTGTTTTTT.